These T cell receptor beta chains were read from a single sample in a study of blood T cell repertoires in COVID-19. Sequenced by immunoSEQ multiplex PCR; TCRdb stores in-frame clones only, minus some. Of tens of thousands of clones in the sample, about 83% were seen once. Sequencing was carried out using peripheral blood. The receptors were sampled from a man aged 70-80 years with active COVID-19. The CDR3 runs from the conserved cysteine through the conserved F or W. A D gene is named only where the DNA matches it firmly. Clone size is stated in some rows and not others, as once, few, many or a class when expanded.

TRBV19	TRBJ1-5	NA	NA	TGTGCCAGTCGGAAGGGGGAAAATCAGCCCCAGCATTTT	CASRKGENQPQHF
TRBV28	TRBJ2-2	NA	TRBD2	TGTGCCAGCGGCCCCGGAGGGGCTAGCGGGGGTGGGGAGCTGTTTTTT	CASGPGGASGGGELFF
TRBV28	TRBJ2-7	NA	TRBD1	TGTGCCAGCAGTCCCACGCAGGGGGTGAGCGAGCAGTACTTC	CASSPTQGVSEQYF
TRBV7-3	TRBJ1-3	medium-sized	NA	TGTGCCAGCAGCCCTGACACCCCTGGAAACACCATATATTTT	CASSPDTPGNTIYF
TRBV28	TRBJ1-3	NA	TRBD1	TGTGCCAGCAGTTCTCCCGGGACAGCTGGAAACACCATATATTTT	CASSSPGTAGNTIYF
TRBV5-1	TRBJ2-6	NA	TRBD1	TGCGCCAGCAGCCTGACAGGGGGTTTCGCCTCCCTACAAGCGGGCTCTGGGGCCAACGTCCTGACTTTC	CASSLTGGFASLQAGSGANVLTF
TRBV5-1	TRBJ2-1	NA	TRBD2	TGCGCCAGCAGCCGCTCCGGGACTACCACCTACAATGAGCAGTTCTTC	CASSRSGTTTYNEQFF
TRBV7-9	TRBJ1-2	once	NA	TGTGCCAGCAGCTTAGCGCTGGGGGGGCTGGGCGGCTACACCTTC	CASSLALGGLGGYTF
TRBV14	TRBJ2-7	NA	NA	TGTGCCAGCTATGCCTGGGGCGGCTTCTCCTACGAGCAGTACTTC	CASYAWGGFSYEQYF
TRBV4-1	TRBJ2-4	NA	TRBD2	TGCGCCAGCAGCCAAGGACTAGCGGGGCTAACAAACATTCAGTACTTC	CASSQGLAGLTNIQYF
TRBV5-1	TRBJ2-3	NA	NA	TGCGCCAGCAGCGTAGGACAGCGCGATACGCAGTATTTT	CASSVGQRDTQYF
TRBV2	TRBJ2-7	NA	NA	TGTGCCAGCAGTGAAGCGATGACTCTCTACGAGCAGTACTTC	CASSEAMTLYEQYF
TRBV7-9	TRBJ2-2	NA	NA	TGTGCCAGCAGCTTAGTACTCACCGGGGAGCTGTTTTTT	CASSLVLTGELFF
TRBV3-1/TRBV3-2	TRBJ1-6	NA	TRBD1	TGTGCCAGCAGCCTCGACAGGGGGAGAGGTTCACCCCTCCACTTT	CASSLDRGRGSPLHF
TRBV4-1	TRBJ2-7	NA	NA	TGCGCCAGCAGCCCCCCTGACCCGGACAGAATCTCCTACGAGCAGTACTTC	CASSPPDPDRISYEQYF
TRBV21-1	TRBJ2-3	once	NA	TGTGCCAGCAGCAATGGCAGGGGCACAGATACGCAGTATTTT	CASSNGRGTDTQYF
TRBV30	TRBJ2-6	NA	NA	TGTGCCTGGATTCGGACAGCCGGGGCCAACGTCCTGACTTTC	CAWIRTAGANVLTF
TRBV6-5	TRBJ1-1	NA	TRBD1	TGTGCCAGCAGTACAGGGGGCGGCACTGAAGCTTTCTTT	CASSTGGGTEAFF
TRBV5-6	TRBJ2-3	NA	NA	TGTGCCAGCAGCTTGGCCGTCGCGCAAGGGGTAGATACGCAGTATTTT	CASSLAVAQGVDTQYF
TRBV7-6	TRBJ1-6	few	NA	TGTGCCAGCAGCCCGACAGTAAACTCCTATAATTCACCCCTCCACTTT	CASSPTVNSYNSPLHF
TRBV6-4	TRBJ1-6	NA	NA	TGTGCCAGCAGTGACGTGGGGGCCCCTAGATCCTATAATTCACCCCTCCACTTT	CASSDVGAPRSYNSPLHF
TRBV6-6	TRBJ1-3	medium-sized	TRBD1	TGTGCCAGCAGTCCTCACACAGGGGGTCGAAACACCATATATTTT	CASSPHTGGRNTIYF
TRBV6-6	TRBJ2-2	NA	TRBD2	TGTGCCACCTGCTCTAGCGGATACACCGGGGAGCTGTTTTTT	CATCSSGYTGELFF
TRBV27	TRBJ2-7	NA	TRBD1	TGTGCCAGCGGACGCGAGACAGGGGGGCCATACTACGAGCAGTACTTC	CASGRETGGPYYEQYF
TRBV19	TRBJ1-5	NA	TRBD1	TGTGCCAGTAGTATGAGGGACAGGGGCGTTCAGCCCCAGCATTTT	CASSMRDRGVQPQHF
TRBV24-1	TRBJ1-2	NA	TRBD1	TGTGCCACCAGTGAATCCGGGGACAGGGATAGGGGCTACACCTTC	CATSESGDRDRGYTF
TRBV3-1/TRBV3-2	TRBJ2-7	NA	NA	TGTGCCAGCAGCCAAGGCCTAAGTAGAGGGAGGCAGACCTACGAGCAGTACTTC	CASSQGLSRGRQTYEQYF
TRBV13	TRBJ2-1	NA	TRBD1	TGTGCCAGCAGCTACGGCAGGGGGCGGATTAATGAGCAGTTCTTC	CASSYGRGRINEQFF
TRBV11-2	TRBJ1-6	NA	TRBD1	TGTGCCAGCAGCTCTAACAGGGGGCGCATGAATTCACCCCTCCACTTT	CASSSNRGRMNSPLHF
TRBV6-4	TRBJ1-2	few	NA	TGTGCCAGCAGTGACTCGCTAGGTCCATATGGCTACACCTTC	CASSDSLGPYGYTF
TRBV5-4	TRBJ1-6	NA	TRBD1	TGTGCCAGCAGCCGTGACAGGGGCGGCCATAATTCACCCCTCCACTTT	CASSRDRGGHNSPLHF
TRBV18	TRBJ2-1	NA	NA	TGTGCCAGCTCACCACTGGAGGGCGATGAGCAGTTCTTC	CASSPLEGDEQFF
TRBV2	TRBJ2-3	NA	TRBD1	TGTGCCAGCGGCGGACAGGGGTTGGGCACAGATACGCAGTATTTT	CASGGQGLGTDTQYF
TRBV18	TRBJ2-7	NA	TRBD2	TGTGCCAGCTCATCGGGACTAGTCTCCTACGAGCAGTACTTC	CASSSGLVSYEQYF
TRBV10-3	TRBJ2-3	once	NA	TGTGCCATCAGTGACCCCGCTATCAGCACAGATACGCAGTATTTT	CAISDPAISTDTQYF
TRBV5-6	TRBJ2-1	NA	NA	TGTGCCAGCAGCTTGGACAGCCGGACCTACAATGAGCAGTTCTTC	CASSLDSRTYNEQFF
TRBV2	TRBJ2-5	once	NA	TGTGCCAGCAGTGAACTAGAAGGGACCCAGTACTTC	CASSELEGTQYF
TRBV7-3	TRBJ2-5	NA	TRBD1	TGTGCCAGCAGCTCGTCCGGGACAGGGGTAGAGACCCAGTACTTC	CASSSSGTGVETQYF
TRBV5-6	TRBJ2-5	NA	NA	TGTGCCAGCAGCGGCTACAGGGACCAGGAGACCCAGTACTTC	CASSGYRDQETQYF
TRBV2	TRBJ1-2	NA	TRBD1	TGTGCCAGCAGACCCGGACAGGGGAACTATGGCTACACCTTC	CASRPGQGNYGYTF
TRBV27	TRBJ1-6	NA	TRBD1	TGTGCCAGCAGCTTAGGACAGGGAGGAATGACTAATTCACCCCTCCACTTT	CASSLGQGGMTNSPLHF
TRBV30	TRBJ2-7	NA	NA	TGTGCCTGGAGTCTAACAGGGATACGCTCCTACGAGCAGTACTTC	CAWSLTGIRSYEQYF
TRBV6-5	TRBJ2-2	few	TRBD2	TGTGCCAGCACGCGGGAGACTTCCAACACCGGGGAGCTGTTTTTT	CASTRETSNTGELFF
TRBV9	TRBJ2-1	once	NA	TGTGCCAGCAGCGCAGCGGTTCCAGATGAGCAGTTCTTC	CASSAAVPDEQFF
TRBV7-3	TRBJ1-6	NA	NA	TGTGCCAGCAGCCTAAGACAGGCAGGGGCCAATTCACCCCTCCACTTT	CASSLRQAGANSPLHF
TRBV11-2	TRBJ2-3	NA	NA	TGTGCCAGCAGCTTAGGCCTATTACCGGGACAAAGCACAGATACGCAGTATTTT	CASSLGLLPGQSTDTQYF
TRBV6-2/TRBV6-3	TRBJ1-1	NA	NA	TGTGCCAGCAGTCAAACCGGGACATTTGAAGCTTTCTTT	CASSQTGTFEAFF
TRBV9	TRBJ1-1	NA	NA	TGTGCCAGCAGCGTAGGATCGTCGGGAGGAGAAGCTTTCTTT	CASSVGSSGGEAFF
TRBV5-1	TRBJ2-1	once	TRBD2	TGCGCCAGCAGCTTCCCGGGAGGGCCGGGGGATGAGCAGTTCTTC	CASSFPGGPGDEQFF
TRBV18	TRBJ1-3	NA	NA	TGTGCCAGCTCAGCAGACAATGGAAACACCATATATTTT	CASSADNGNTIYF
TRBV18	TRBJ1-4	NA	NA	TGTGCCAGCTCACCAATGGTTCCAGCAACTAATGAAAAACTGTTTTTT	CASSPMVPATNEKLFF
TRBV7-9	TRBJ2-5	NA	TRBD1	TGTGCCAGCAGCCCCCGGGACAGGGAGACAGAGACCCAGTACTTC	CASSPRDRETETQYF
TRBV2	TRBJ2-3	NA	NA	TGTGCCAGCAGACCCCAGCGGATCCTCACAGATACGCAGTATTTT	CASRPQRILTDTQYF
TRBV6-5	TRBJ1-2	NA	TRBD1	TGTGCCAGCAGTTACTCGACAGGGTTGAGTGGCTACACCTTC	CASSYSTGLSGYTF
TRBV5-1	TRBJ2-3	NA	TRBD2	TGCGCCAGCAGCTTGCCTAGCGGGGGGTCTAGGACAGATACGCAGTATTTT	CASSLPSGGSRTDTQYF